This T cell receptor beta chain was recorded in a study of blood T cell repertoires in COVID-19. V gave up 7 bases and J gave up 2 bases; unmatched junction bases: 6. CDR3 length: 15 residues. Germline CDR1 is SNHLY and CDR2 is FYNNEI. Enrollment of patients from Seattle took place during active infection, with longitudinal follow-up. This table comes from immunoSEQ multiplex PCR, and its TCRdb copy is limited to in-frame clones, with some not included. The sample comprises 130,000 to 150,000 clones, roughly 85% of which are singletons, and 6.5% to 9.5% rests with the top ten. Material: peripheral blood. The chain joins TRBV2 to TRBJ1-4; 8 bases map to TRBD1. The receptor's source is a woman in her fifties or sixties with COVID-19, enrolled during active disease. Here the CDR3 reads CASTRQGSTNEKLFF. The DNA for the CDR3 is TGTGCCAGCACGAGACAGGGGTCTACTAATGAAAAACTGTTTTTT.